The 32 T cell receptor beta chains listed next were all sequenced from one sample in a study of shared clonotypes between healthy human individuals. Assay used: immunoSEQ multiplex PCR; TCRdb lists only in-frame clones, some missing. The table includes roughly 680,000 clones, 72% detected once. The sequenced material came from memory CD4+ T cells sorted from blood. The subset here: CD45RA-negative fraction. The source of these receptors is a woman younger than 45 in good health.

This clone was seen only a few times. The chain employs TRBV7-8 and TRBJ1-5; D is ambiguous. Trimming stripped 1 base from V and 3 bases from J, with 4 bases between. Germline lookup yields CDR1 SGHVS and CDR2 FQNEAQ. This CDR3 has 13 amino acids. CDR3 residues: CASSLVYNQPQHF. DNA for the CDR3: TGTGCCAGCAGCTTAGTTTACAATCAGCCCCAGCATTTT.

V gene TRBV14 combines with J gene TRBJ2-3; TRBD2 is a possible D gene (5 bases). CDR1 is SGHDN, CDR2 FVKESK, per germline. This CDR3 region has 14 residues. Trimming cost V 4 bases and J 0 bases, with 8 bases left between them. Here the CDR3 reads CASSPSWSTDTQYF. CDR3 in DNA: TGTGCCAGCAGCCCTAGCTGGAGCACAGATACGCAGTATTTT.

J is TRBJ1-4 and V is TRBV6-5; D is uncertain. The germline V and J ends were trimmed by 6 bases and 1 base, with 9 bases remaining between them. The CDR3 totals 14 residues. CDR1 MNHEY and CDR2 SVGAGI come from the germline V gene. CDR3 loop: CASRSRVTNEKLFF. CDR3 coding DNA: TGTGCCAGCAGATCGAGGGTAACTAATGAAAAACTGTTTTTT.

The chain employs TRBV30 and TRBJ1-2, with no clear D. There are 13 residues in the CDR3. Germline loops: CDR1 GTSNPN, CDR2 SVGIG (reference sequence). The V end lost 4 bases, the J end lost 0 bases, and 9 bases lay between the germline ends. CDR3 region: CAWTRRTNYGYTF. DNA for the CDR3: TGTGCCTGGACGCGACGGACTAACTATGGCTACACCTTC.

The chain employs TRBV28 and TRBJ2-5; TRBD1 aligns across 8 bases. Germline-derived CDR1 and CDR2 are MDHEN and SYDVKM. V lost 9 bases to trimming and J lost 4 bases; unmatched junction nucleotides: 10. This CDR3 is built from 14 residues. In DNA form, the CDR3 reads TGTGCCAGTCTCGGTGCACAGGGGGTAGAGACCCAGTACTTC. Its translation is CASLGAQGVETQYF.

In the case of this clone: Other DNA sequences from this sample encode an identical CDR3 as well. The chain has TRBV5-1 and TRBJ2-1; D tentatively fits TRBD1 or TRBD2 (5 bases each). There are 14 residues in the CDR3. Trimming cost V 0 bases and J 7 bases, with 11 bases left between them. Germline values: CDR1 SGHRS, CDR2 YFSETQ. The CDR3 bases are TGCGCCAGCAGCTTGGGTACCGAGGGGAATGAGCAGTTCTTC. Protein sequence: CASSLGTEGNEQFF.

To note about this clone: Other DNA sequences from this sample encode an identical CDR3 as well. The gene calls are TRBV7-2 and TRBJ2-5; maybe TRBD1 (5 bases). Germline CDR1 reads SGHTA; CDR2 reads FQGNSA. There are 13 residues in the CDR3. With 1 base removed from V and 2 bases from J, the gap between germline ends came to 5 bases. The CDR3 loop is CASSLGQQETQYF. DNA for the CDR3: TGTGCCAGCAGCTTAGGACAGCAAGAGACCCAGTACTTC.

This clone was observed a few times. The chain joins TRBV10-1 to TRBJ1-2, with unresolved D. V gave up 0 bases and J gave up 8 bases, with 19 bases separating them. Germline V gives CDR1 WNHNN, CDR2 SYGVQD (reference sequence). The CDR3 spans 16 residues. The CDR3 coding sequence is TGCGCCAGCAGTGAGTCGGTAGGGAGCTCGGGTCGCGGCTACACCTTC. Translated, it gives CASSESVGSSGRGYTF.

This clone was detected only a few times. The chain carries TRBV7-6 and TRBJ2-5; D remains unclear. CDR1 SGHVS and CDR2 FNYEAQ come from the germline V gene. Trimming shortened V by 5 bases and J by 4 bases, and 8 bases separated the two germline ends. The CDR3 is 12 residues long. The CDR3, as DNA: TGTGCCAGCAGCCCAGCCGCAGAGACCCAGTACTTC. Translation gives CASSPAAETQYF.

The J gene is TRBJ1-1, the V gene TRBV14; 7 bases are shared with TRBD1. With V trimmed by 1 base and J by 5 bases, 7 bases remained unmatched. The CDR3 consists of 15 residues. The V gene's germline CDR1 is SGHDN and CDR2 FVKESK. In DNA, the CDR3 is TGTGCCAGCAGCCAAGGGAGACAGGGTCTAACTGAAGCTTTCTTT. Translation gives CASSQGRQGLTEAFF.

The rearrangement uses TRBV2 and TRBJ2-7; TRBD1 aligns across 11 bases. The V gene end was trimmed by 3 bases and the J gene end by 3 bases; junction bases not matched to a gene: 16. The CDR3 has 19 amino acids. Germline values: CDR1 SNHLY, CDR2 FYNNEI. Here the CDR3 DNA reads TGTGCCAGCAGTGATGTCTTCGTTTTGGGACAGGGGGAAAACTACGAGCAGTACTTC. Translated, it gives CASSDVFVLGQGENYEQYF.

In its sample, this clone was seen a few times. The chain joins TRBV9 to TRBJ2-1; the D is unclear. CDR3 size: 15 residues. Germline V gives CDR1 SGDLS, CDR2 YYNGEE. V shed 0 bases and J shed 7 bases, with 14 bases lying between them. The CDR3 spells CASSVVGFLSNEQFF. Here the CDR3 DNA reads TGTGCCAGCAGCGTAGTAGGGTTTCTCTCGAATGAGCAGTTCTTC.

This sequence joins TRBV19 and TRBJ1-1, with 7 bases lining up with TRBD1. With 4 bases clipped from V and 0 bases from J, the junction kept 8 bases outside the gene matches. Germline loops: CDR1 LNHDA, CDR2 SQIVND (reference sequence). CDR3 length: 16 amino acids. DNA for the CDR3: TGTGCCAGTAGTACCGATAACAGGGGAATGAACACTGAAGCTTTCTTT. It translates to CASSTDNRGMNTEAFF. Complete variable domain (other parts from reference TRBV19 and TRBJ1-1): DGGITQSPKYLFRKEGQNVTLSCEQNLNHDAMYWYRQDPGQGLRLIYYSQIVNDFQKGDIAEGYSVSREKKESFPLTVTSAQKNPTAFYLCASSTDNRGMNTEAFFGQGTRLTVV.

The CDR3 spells CASSTYRQSSYNEQFF. The CDR3 region has the DNA TGTGCCAGTAGTACCTACAGGCAGAGCTCCTACAATGAGCAGTTCTTC. V usage is TRBV19 and J usage is TRBJ2-1, with D possibly matching TRBD1 (5 bases). The CDR3 loop spans 16 amino acids. The V and J ends lost 4 bases and 0 bases respectively, with 13 bases between them. CDR1 and CDR2 from the germline V gene are LNHDA and SQIVND (reference sequence).

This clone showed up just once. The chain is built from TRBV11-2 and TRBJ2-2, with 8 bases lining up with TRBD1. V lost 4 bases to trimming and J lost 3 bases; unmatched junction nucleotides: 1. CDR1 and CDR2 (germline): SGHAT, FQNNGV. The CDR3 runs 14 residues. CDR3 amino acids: CASSWTGYTGELFF. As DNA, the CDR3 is TGTGCCAGCAGCTGGACAGGGTACACCGGGGAGCTGTTTTTT.

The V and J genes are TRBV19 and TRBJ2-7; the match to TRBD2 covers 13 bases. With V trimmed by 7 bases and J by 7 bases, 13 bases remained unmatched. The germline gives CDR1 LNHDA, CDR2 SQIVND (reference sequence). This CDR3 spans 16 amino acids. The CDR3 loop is CASKGTSGVTHREQYF. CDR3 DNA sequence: TGTGCCAGTAAGGGGACTAGCGGGGTAACACATCGTGAGCAGTACTTC.

DNA of the CDR3: TGTGCCAGCAGTGAAGAAGGCGGGATCGGTAATGAGCAGTTCTTC. Protein product: CASSEEGGIGNEQFF. The chain employs TRBV2 and TRBJ2-1, with D possibly being TRBD2 (6 bases). The V end was cut by 1 base, the J end by 7 bases, with 14 bases between. CDR1 and CDR2 from the germline V gene are SNHLY and FYNNEI. The CDR3 extends over 15 amino acids.

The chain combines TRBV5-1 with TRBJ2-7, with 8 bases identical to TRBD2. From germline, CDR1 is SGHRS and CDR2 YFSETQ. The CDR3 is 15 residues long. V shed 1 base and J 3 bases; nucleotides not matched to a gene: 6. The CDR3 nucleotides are TGCGCCAGCAGCTTGCACGGGAGGGAGAGCTACGAGCAGTACTTC. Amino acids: CASSLHGRESYEQYF. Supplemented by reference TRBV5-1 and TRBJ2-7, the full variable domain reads KAGVTQTPRYLIKTRGQQVTLSCSPISGHRSVSWYQQTPGQGLQFLFEYFSETQRNKGNFPGRFSGRQFSNSRSEMNVSTLELGDSALYLCASSLHGRESYEQYFGPGTRLTVT.

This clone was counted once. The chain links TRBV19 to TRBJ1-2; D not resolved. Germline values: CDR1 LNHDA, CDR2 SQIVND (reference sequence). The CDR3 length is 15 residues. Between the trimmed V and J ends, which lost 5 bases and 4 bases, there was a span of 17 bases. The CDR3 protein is CASSSNTGTLYGYTF. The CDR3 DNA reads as TGTGCCAGTAGTTCCAACACCGGCACCCTCTATGGCTACACCTTC.

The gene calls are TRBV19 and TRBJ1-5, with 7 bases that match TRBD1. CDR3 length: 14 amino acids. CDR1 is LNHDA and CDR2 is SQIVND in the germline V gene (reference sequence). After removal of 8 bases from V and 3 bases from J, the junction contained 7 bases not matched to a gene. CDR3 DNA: TGTGCCAGTGCTAGACAGGGTAACAATCAGCCCCAGCATTTT. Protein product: CASARQGNNQPQHF. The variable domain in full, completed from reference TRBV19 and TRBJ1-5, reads DGGITQSPKYLFRKEGQNVTLSCEQNLNHDAMYWYRQDPGQGLRLIYYSQIVNDFQKGDIAEGYSVSREKKESFPLTVTSAQKNPTAFYLCASARQGNNQPQHFGDGTRLSIL.

CDR3: CASSLFNTQYF. The CDR3 DNA reads TGTGCCAGCAGTTTATTTAATACGCAGTATTTT. The rearrangement joins TRBV28 to TRBJ2-3, with D unresolved. This CDR3 region has 11 residues. Trimming shortened V by 1 base and J by 7 bases, and 3 bases separated the two germline ends. Germline V CDR1 and CDR2: MDHEN, SYDVKM.

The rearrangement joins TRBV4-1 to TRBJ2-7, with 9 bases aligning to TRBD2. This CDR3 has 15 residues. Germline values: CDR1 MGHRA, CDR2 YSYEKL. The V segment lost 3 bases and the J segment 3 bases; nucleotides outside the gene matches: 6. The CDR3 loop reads CASSHPTSGNYEQYF. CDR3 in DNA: TGCGCCAGCAGCCACCCGACTAGCGGCAACTACGAGCAGTACTTC.

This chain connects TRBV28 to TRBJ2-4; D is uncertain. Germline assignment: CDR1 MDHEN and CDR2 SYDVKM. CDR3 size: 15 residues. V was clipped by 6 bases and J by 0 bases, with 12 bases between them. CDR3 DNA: TGTGCCAGCAGACCCCAGACACTAGCCAAAAACATTCAGTACTTC. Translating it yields CASRPQTLAKNIQYF.

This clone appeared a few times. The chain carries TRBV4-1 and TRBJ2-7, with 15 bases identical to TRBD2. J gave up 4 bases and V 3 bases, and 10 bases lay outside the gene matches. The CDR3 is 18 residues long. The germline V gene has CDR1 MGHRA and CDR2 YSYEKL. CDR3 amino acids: CASSQWTSGRDWSYEQYF. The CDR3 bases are TGCGCCAGCAGCCAGTGGACTAGCGGGAGGGATTGGTCGTACGAGCAGTACTTC.

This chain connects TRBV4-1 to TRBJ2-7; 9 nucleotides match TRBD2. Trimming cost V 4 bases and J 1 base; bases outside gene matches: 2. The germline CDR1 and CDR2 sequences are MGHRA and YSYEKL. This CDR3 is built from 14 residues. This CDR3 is CASSRTSASYEQYF. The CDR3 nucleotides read TGCGCCAGCAGCCGGACTAGCGCGTCCTACGAGCAGTACTTC.

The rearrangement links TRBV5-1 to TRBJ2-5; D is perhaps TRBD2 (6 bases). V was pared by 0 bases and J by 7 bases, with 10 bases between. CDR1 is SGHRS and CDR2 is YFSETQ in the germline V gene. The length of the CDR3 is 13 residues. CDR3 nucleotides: TGCGCCAGCAGCTTGGAGGTGGGGGGGACCCAGTACTTC. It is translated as CASSLEVGGTQYF.

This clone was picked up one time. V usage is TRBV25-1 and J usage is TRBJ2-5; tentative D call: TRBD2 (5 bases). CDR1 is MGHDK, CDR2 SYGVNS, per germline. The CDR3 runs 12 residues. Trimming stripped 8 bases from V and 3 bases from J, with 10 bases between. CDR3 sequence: CASSSGEETQYF. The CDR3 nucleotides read TGTGCCAGCTCTTCCGGGGAAGAGACCCAGTACTTC.

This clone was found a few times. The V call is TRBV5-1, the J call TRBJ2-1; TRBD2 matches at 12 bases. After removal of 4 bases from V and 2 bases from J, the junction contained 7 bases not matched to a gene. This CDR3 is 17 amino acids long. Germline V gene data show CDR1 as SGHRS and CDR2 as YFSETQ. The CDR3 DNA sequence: TGCGCCAGCAGCGCCGGACTAGCGGGGAGTCCCTACAATGAGCAGTTCTTC. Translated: CASSAGLAGSPYNEQFF.

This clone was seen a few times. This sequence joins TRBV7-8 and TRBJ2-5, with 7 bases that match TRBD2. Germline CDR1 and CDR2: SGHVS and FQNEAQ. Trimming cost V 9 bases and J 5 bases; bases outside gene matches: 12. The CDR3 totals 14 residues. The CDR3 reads CASRRAGAGETQYF. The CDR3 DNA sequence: TGTGCCAGTCGCAGGGCGGGAGCGGGTGAGACCCAGTACTTC.

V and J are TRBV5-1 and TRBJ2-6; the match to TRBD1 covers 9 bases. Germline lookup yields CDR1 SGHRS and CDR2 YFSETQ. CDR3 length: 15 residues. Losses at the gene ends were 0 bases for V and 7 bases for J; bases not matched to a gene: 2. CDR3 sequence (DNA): TGCGCCAGCAGCTTGGGGGACAGGGATGCCAACGTCCTGACTTTC. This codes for CASSLGDRDANVLTF.

The CDR3 here is CASSRTGTSDEQFF. In DNA, the CDR3 is TGTGCCAGCAGCCGAACTGGGACTAGTGATGAGCAGTTCTTC. The chain recombines TRBV11-2 with TRBJ2-1; TRBD2 matches 8 bases. V lost 5 bases, J lost 8 bases, and 8 bases stayed unmatched. The V gene's germline CDR1 is SGHAT and CDR2 FQNNGV. The CDR3 runs 14 residues.

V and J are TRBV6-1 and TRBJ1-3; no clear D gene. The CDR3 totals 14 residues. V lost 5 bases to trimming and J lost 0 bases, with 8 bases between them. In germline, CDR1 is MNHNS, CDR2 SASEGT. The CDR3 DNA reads TGTGCCAGCAGTCCCTCGGGCTCTGGAAACACCATATATTTT. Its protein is CASSPSGSGNTIYF.